This TCR beta chain was retrieved from a study of graft-versus-host responses after intestinal transplantation. Study-wide findings and caveats: High graft-versus-host to host-versus-graft clonal ratios were seen in allografts of patients with graft-donor T cell macrochimerism.

Note on this clone: The antigen is not known.

Germline V gene data show CDR1 as MNHNY and CDR2 as SVGAGI (reference sequence). The CDR3 sequence is 13 residues long. V dropped 2 bases and J dropped 4 bases, with 8 bases sitting between them. Sequencing was performed with immunoSEQ multiplex PCR; in TCRdb, only in-frame clones are kept and a portion is missing. This repertoire shows about 39,000 clones, over 90% found once; its top ten account for approximately 20%. This TCR was recovered from a human donor who was the organ donor for an intestinal transplant. Sequencing used unstimulated CD8+ T cells sorted from spleen or lymph node cells, obtained before transplant. V is TRBV6-6 and J is TRBJ1-2; D is uncertain. The CDR3 protein is CASSYDPAYGYTF. The CDR3 DNA sequence: TGTGCCAGCAGTTACGACCCGGCCTATGGCTACACCTTC.